This TCR beta chain was retrieved from a study of response to subunit inactivated influenza vaccine. The junction had 4 bases not matched to a gene; V was cut back by 2 bases and J by 4 bases. The CDR3 totals 15 residues. Germline CDR1 MNHEY, CDR2 SVGEGT. MiXCR, applied by TCRdb to the RT-PCR reads, yields one record per CDR3 protein. This table holds 200,000 to 300,000 distinct CDR3 sequences, over 9% found once. As to this clonotype: Its specificity is not known.

General study points: It was the authors' suggestion that each seasonal influenza vaccination recruits few new T cells.

The receptor was derived from a man aged 45 to 65 who received an inactivated influenza vaccine. The gene calls are TRBV6-2 or TRBV6-3 and TRBJ1-1, with 10 nucleotides matching TRBD1. The sample in question was non-naive T cells sorted from PBMCs, obtained around 15 days before vaccination. The DNA of the CDR3 is TGTGCCAGCAGTTACAAGCGGACAGGGGGCACTGAAGCTTTCTTT. Translation gives CASSYKRTGGTEAFF.